This T cell receptor (beta chain) was sequenced during a study of T cell responses to AZD1222 COVID-19 vaccine. General study points: Females made up more of the donors, who were largely white British, and clonal diversity may have come out too low.

Whether given at about 4 or about 12 weeks, second doses were pooled. With 4 bases removed from V and 5 bases from J, the gap between germline ends came to 15 bases. CDR1 is SEHNR and CDR2 is FQNEAQ in the germline V gene (reference sequence). This CDR3 has 15 amino acids. This clone was recorded only once. As yet, its antigen is unknown. Here immunoSEQ multiplex PCR was the method, and the copy in TCRdb shows in-frame clones only, minus some. The data contain roughly 180,000 clones, 85% to 95% of them seen just once; the ten biggest clones take up approximately 1.5%. The specimen comprised peripheral blood, sampled 28 days after the second AZD1222 dose. The sequence was collected from an adult who received the AZD1222 COVID-19 vaccine. The V and J genes are TRBV7-9 and TRBJ2-1; D perhaps matches TRBD2 (6 bases). The CDR3 reads CASSWPGEKNNEQFF. CDR3 in DNA: TGTGCCAGCAGCTGGCCGGGAGAAAAAAACAATGAGCAGTTCTTC. Based on the CDR3 plus reference TRBV7-9 and TRBJ2-1, the full variable domain is DTGVSQNPRHKITKRGQNVTFRCDPISEHNRLYWYRQTLGQGPEFLTYFQNEAQLEKSRLLSDRFSAERPKGSFSTLEIQRTEQGDSAMYLCASSWPGEKNNEQFFGPGTRLTVL.